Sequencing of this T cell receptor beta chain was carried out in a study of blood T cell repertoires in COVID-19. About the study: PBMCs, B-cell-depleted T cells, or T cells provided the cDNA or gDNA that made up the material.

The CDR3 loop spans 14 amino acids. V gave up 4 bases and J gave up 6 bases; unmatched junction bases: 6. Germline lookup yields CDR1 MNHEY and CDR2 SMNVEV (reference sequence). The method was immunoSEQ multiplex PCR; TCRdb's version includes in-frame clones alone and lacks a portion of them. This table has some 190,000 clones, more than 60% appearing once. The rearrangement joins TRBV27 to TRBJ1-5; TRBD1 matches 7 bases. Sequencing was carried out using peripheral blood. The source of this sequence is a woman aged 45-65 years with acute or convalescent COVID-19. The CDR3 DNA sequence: TGTGCCAGCAGTTATACAGGGGCGGCTCAGCCCCAGCATTTT. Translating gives CASSYTGAAQPQHF.